The sequence of this TCR beta chain was determined in a study of T-cell memory formation after mild COVID-19. TCRdb processed the 5' RACE reads anew with MiXCR; each CDR3 protein has one entry. The table lists around 400,000 distinct CDR3 sequences, less than 25% of them singletons, with about 10% in the top ten. The J segment lost 5 bases and the V segment lost 6 bases, leaving 8 bases of the junction unmatched. The germline V gene has CDR1 MNHEY and CDR2 SMNVEV (reference sequence). CDR3 length equals 14 residues. This chain links TRBV27 with TRBJ2-5, with 8 nucleotides matching TRBD1. The material sequenced was PBMCs or a T cell subset sorted from them (not recorded which). The TCR originated in an adult woman who had mild COVID-19 (a few samples of this study predate the infection). Cell type and time point are not known. The CDR3, as DNA: TGTGCCAGCAGCAGGACAGGGCGAAGGGAGACCCAGTACTTC. The encoded protein is CASSRTGRRETQYF.